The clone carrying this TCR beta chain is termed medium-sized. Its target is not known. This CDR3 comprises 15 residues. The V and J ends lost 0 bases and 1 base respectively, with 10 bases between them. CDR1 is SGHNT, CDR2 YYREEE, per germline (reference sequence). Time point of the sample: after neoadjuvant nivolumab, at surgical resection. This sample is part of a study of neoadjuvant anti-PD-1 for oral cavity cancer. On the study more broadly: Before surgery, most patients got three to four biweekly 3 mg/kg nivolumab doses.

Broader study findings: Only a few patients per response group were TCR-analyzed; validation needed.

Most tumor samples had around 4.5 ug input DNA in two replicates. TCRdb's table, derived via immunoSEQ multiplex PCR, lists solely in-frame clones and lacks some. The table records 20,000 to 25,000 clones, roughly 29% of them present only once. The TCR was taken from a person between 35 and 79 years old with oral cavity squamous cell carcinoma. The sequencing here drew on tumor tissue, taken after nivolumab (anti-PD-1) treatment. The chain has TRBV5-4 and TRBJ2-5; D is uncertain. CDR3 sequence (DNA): TGTGCCAGCAGCTTGGGCGATAGGGTCCAAGAGACCCAGTACTTC. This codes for CASSLGDRVQETQYF.